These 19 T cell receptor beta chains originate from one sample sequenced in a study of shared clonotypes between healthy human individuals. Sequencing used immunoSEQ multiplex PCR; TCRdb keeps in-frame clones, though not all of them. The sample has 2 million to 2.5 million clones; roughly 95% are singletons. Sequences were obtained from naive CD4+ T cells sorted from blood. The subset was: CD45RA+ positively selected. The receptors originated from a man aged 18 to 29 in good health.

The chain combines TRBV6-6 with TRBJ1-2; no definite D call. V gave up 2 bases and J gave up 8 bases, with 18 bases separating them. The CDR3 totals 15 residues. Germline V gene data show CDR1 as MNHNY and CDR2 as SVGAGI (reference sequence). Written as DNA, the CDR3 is TGTGCCAGCAGTTACCCGCCAGCCGCAGGTAACGGCTACACCTTC. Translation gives CASSYPPAAGNGYTF.

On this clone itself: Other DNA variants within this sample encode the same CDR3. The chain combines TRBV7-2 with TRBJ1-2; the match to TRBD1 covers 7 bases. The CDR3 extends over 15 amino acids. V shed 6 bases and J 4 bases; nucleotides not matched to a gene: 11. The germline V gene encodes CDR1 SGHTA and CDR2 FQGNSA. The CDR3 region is CASSPSGGSIYGYTF. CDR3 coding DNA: TGTGCCAGCAGTCCTTCAGGGGGTTCAATCTATGGCTACACCTTC.

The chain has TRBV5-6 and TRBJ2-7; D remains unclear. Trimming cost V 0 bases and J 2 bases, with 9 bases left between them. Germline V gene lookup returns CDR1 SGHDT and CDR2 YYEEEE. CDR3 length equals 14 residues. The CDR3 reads CASSLGTITYEQYF. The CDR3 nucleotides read TGTGCCAGCAGCTTGGGGACGATAACCTACGAGCAGTACTTC.

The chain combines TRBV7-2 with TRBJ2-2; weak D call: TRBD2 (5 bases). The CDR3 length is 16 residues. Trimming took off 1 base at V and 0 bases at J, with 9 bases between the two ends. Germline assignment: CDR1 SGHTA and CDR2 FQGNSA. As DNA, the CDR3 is TGTGCCAGCAGCTTAGTAGGTAGCGCGAACACCGGGGAGCTGTTTTTT. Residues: CASSLVGSANTGELFF.

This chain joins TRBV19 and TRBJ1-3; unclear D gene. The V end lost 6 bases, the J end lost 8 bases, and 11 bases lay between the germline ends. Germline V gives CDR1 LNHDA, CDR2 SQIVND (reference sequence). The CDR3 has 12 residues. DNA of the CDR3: TGTGCCAGTAGACGGGGAATGGACACCATATATTTT. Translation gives CASRRGMDTIYF. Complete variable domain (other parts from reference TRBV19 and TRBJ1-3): DGGITQSPKYLFRKEGQNVTLSCEQNLNHDAMYWYRQDPGQGLRLIYYSQIVNDFQKGDIAEGYSVSREKKESFPLTVTSAQKNPTAFYLCASRRGMDTIYFGEGSWLTVV.

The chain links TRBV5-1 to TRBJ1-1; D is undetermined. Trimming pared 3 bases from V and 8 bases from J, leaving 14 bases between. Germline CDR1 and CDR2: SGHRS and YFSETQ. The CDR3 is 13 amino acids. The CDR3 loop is CASSSKGAGEAFF. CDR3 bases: TGCGCCAGCAGCTCGAAGGGTGCGGGCGAAGCTTTCTTT.

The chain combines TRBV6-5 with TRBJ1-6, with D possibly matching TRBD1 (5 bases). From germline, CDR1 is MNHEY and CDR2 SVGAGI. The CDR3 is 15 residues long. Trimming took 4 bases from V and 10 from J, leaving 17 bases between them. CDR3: CASSLSGGVRSPLHF. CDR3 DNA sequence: TGTGCCAGCAGTTTGTCGGGGGGGGTAAGATCACCCCTCCACTTT.

The CDR3 region is CASSSSGGEGNEQFF. The CDR3 nucleotides are TGTGCCAGCAGTTCGTCAGGGGGCGAAGGCAATGAGCAGTTCTTC. The chain links TRBV6-5 to TRBJ2-1; TRBD1 matches 8 bases. The J segment lost 6 bases and the V segment lost 4 bases, leaving 8 bases of the junction unmatched. Germline V gene sequence: CDR1 MNHEY, CDR2 SVGAGI. CDR3 length equals 15 residues.

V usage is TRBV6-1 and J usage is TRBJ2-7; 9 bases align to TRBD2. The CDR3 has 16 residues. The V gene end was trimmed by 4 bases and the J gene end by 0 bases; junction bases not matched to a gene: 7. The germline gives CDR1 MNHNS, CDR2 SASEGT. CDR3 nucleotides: TGTGCCAGCAGTGGTCAAGCGGGGGGACTCTCCTACGAGCAGTACTTC. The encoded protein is CASSGQAGGLSYEQYF.

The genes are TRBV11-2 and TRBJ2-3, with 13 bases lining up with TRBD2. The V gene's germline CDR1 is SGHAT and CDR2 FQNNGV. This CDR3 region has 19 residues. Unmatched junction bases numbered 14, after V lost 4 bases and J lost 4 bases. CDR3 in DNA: TGTGCCAGCAGCTCCTTTCTCCCACTAGCGGGGGGGCCCCCAGATACGCAGTATTTT. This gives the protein CASSSFLPLAGGPPDTQYF.

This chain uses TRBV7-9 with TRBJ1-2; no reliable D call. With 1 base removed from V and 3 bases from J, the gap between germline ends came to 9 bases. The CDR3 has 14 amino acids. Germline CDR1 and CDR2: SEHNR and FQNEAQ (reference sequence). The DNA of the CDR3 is TGTGCCAGCAGCTTAGAGGGTCGAGACTATGGCTACACCTTC. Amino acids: CASSLEGRDYGYTF.

The CDR3 region is CASSRSSGTVVAQYF. CDR3 DNA sequence: TGCGCCAGCAGCCGGAGTTCCGGGACAGTGGTAGCGCAGTATTTT. The chain employs TRBV4-1 and TRBJ2-3, with 7 bases fitting TRBD1. Per the germline V gene, CDR1 is MGHRA and CDR2 is YSYEKL. Trimming took 4 bases from V and 10 from J; bases not matched to a gene: 14. The CDR3 has 15 amino acids.

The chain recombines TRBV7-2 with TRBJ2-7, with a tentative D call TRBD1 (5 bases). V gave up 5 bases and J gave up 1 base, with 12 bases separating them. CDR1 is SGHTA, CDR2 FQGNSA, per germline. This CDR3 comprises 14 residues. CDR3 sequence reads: CASSAQGISYEQYF. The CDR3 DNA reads TGTGCCAGCAGCGCTCAGGGTATATCCTACGAGCAGTACTTC.

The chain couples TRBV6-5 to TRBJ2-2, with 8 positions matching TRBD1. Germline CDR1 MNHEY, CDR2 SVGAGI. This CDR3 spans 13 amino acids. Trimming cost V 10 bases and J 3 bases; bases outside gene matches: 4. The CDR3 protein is CATDRGDTGELFF. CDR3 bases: TGTGCCACCGACAGGGGAGACACCGGGGAGCTGTTTTTT.

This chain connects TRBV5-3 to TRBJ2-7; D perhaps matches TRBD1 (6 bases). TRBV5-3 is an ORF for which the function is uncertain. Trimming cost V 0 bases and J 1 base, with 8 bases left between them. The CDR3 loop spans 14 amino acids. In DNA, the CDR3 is TGTGCCAGAAGCTTGGTTCAGGGGTCCTACGAGCAGTACTTC. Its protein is CARSLVQGSYEQYF.

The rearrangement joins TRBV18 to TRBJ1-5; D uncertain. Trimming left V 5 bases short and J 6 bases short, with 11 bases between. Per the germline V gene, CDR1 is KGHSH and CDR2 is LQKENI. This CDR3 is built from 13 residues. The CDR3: CASSYGPVQPQHF. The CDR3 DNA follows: TGTGCCAGCTCATATGGACCGGTTCAGCCCCAGCATTTT.

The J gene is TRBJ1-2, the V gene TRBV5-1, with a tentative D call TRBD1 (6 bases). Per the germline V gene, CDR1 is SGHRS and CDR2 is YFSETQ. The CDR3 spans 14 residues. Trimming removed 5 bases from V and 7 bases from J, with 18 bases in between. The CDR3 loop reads CASREAAGESGYTF. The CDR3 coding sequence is TGCGCCAGCAGGGAGGCGGCAGGGGAATCTGGCTACACCTTC.

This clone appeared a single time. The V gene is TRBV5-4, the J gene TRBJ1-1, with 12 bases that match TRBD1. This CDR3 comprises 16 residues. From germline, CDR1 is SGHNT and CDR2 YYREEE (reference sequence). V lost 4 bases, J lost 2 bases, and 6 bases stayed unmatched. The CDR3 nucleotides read TGTGCCAGCAGCGGGGACAGGGGGCGGGTAAACACTGAAGCTTTCTTT. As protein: CASSGDRGRVNTEAFF.

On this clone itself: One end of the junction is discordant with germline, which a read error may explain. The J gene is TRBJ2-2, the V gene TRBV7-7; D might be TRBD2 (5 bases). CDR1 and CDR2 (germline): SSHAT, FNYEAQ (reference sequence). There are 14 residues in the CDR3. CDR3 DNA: TGTGCTAGCAGCTCTAGCCTCCACACCGGGGAGCTGTTTTTT. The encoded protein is CASSSSLHTGELFF.